The next 26 T cell receptor beta chains were all read from a single sample in a study of shared clonotypes between healthy human individuals. Produced via immunoSEQ multiplex PCR; TCRdb's table is partial and in-frame only. The data contain about 960,000 clones, 60% to 85% of them singletons. The sequencing input was memory CD4+ T cells sorted from blood. Subset described: CD45RA-negative fraction. The receptors stem from a man aged 18 to 35 in good health.

The J gene is TRBJ2-5, the V gene TRBV11-2; D gene unclear. This CDR3 comprises 11 residues. V was shortened by 4 bases and J by 11 bases, with 11 bases between the two germline ends. In germline, CDR1 is SGHAT, CDR2 FQNNGV. The DNA for the CDR3 is TGTGCCAGCAGCTCTGAGTCCCAGCAGTACTTC. It translates to CASSSESQQYF.

This chain links TRBV2 with TRBJ2-7; D is undetermined. The V gene's germline CDR1 is SNHLY and CDR2 FYNNEI. Trimming shortened V by 9 bases and J by 0 bases, and 24 bases separated the two germline ends. The CDR3 loop spans 17 amino acids. CDR3 bases: TGTGCCAGATACAGAGACCTCCCTTGGACGAGCTCCTACGAGCAGTACTTC. Its protein is CARYRDLPWTSSYEQYF.

The V gene is TRBV18, the J gene TRBJ1-4, with D tentatively TRBD1 (5 bases). This CDR3 region has 13 residues. The V gene's germline CDR1 is KGHSH and CDR2 LQKENI. The V and J ends lost 2 bases and 8 bases respectively, with 9 bases between them. CDR3 sequence reads: CASSPGNREKLFF. In nucleotides, the CDR3 is TGTGCCAGCTCACCAGGGAACAGGGAAAAACTGTTTTTT.

The chain recombines TRBV27 with TRBJ1-4, with 8 bases lining up with TRBD1. CDR1 is MNHEY and CDR2 is SMNVEV in the germline V gene (reference sequence). J gave up 8 bases and V 4 bases, and 12 bases lay outside the gene matches. This CDR3 comprises 16 residues. CDR3 in amino acids: CASSSLGQGKDEKLFF. In DNA, the CDR3 is TGTGCCAGCAGTTCGCTCGGACAGGGAAAAGACGAAAAACTGTTTTTT.

The V and J genes are TRBV6-5 and TRBJ1-5; TRBD1 matches 7 bases. J lost 3 bases, V lost 6 bases, and 8 bases had no gene match. This CDR3 is built from 15 residues. Germline V gene lookup returns CDR1 MNHEY and CDR2 SVGAGI. Here the CDR3 reads CASRESGTVNQPQHF. CDR3 in DNA: TGTGCCAGCAGGGAATCCGGGACAGTCAATCAGCCCCAGCATTTT.

The J gene is TRBJ2-1, the V gene TRBV9; D tentatively fits TRBD1 or TRBD2 (5 bases each). The CDR3 covers 15 residues. CDR1 is SGDLS and CDR2 is YYNGEE in the germline V gene. V lost 1 base to trimming and J lost 0 bases, with 8 bases between them. CDR3 nucleotides: TGTGCCAGCAGCGTATTCGGGGCCTCCTACAATGAGCAGTTCTTC. Translated: CASSVFGASYNEQFF.

This clone was seen just once. This rearrangement joins TRBV18 to TRBJ1-3; D unresolved. With 0 bases removed from V and 0 bases from J, the gap between germline ends came to 6 bases. From germline, CDR1 is KGHSH and CDR2 LQKENI. CDR3 size: 15 residues. CDR3 DNA sequence: TGTGCCAGCTCACCACCCCTGAGCTCTGGAAACACCATATATTTT. Residues: CASSPPLSSGNTIYF.

This clone was detected many times. A much larger clonotype is one base distant, so this may be a read error. The chain joins TRBV6-6 to TRBJ2-7; TRBD1 matches at 8 bases. CDR3 length: 13 residues. V lost 6 bases, J lost 3 bases, and 4 bases stayed unmatched. Germline loops: CDR1 MNHNY, CDR2 SVGAGI (reference sequence). The CDR3 loop is CASSAQGGYEQYF. CDR3 in DNA: TGTGCCAGCAGCGCACAGGGGGGCTACGAGCAGTACTTC.

This clone was picked up many times. The chain uses TRBV28 and TRBJ1-1, with D possibly being TRBD1 (5 bases). Germline CDR1 and CDR2: MDHEN and SYDVKM. The ends were cut back, 5 bases at V and 2 bases at J, with 15 bases in the middle. The CDR3 extends over 15 amino acids. The CDR3 protein is CASSPPSGGNTEAFF. As DNA, the CDR3 is TGTGCCAGCAGTCCCCCATCGGGGGGAAACACTGAAGCTTTCTTT.

The chain is built from TRBV9 and TRBJ2-3, with D tentatively TRBD1 (6 bases). Trimming shortened V by 4 bases and J by 2 bases, and 11 bases separated the two germline ends. CDR1 and CDR2 from the germline V gene are SGDLS and YYNGEE. This CDR3 is 14 amino acids long. The CDR3, as DNA: TGTGCCAGCAGCTCAGGGGATCTCACAGATACGCAGTATTTT. As protein: CASSSGDLTDTQYF. Using reference TRBV9 and TRBJ2-3 for the parts outside the CDR3, the full variable domain is DSGVTQTPKHLITATGQRVTLRCSPRSGDLSVYWYQQSLDQGLQFLIQYYNGEERAKGNILERFSAQQFPDLHSELNLSSLELGDSALYFCASSSGDLTDTQYFGPGTRLTVL.

This clone was observed a handful of times. The genes are TRBV11-2 and TRBJ1-2; tentatively, D is TRBD1 (5 bases). Germline CDR1 reads SGHAT; CDR2 reads FQNNGV. V lost 2 bases, J lost 2 bases, and 6 bases lay in between. CDR3 length: 13 residues. CDR3 bases: TGTGCCAGCAGCTTATCAGGGAACTATGGCTACACCTTC. Its protein is CASSLSGNYGYTF.

This chain uses TRBV27 with TRBJ1-1; D call uncertain. The germline gives CDR1 MNHEY, CDR2 SMNVEV (reference sequence). Trimming stripped 7 bases from V and 1 base from J, with 10 bases between. The CDR3 has 13 amino acids. The CDR3 loop reads CASTTRQNTEAFF. In DNA, the CDR3 is TGTGCCAGCACCACTCGCCAGAACACTGAAGCTTTCTTT.

For this clone: Additional DNA sequences in this sample encode the identical CDR3. The rearrangement links TRBV2 to TRBJ2-6; no definite D call. Germline CDR1 and CDR2: SNHLY and FYNNEI. V lost 3 bases and J lost 0, with 3 bases in between. This CDR3 has 14 residues. As DNA, the CDR3 is TGTGCCAGCAGTGACAGCTCTGGGGCCAACGTCCTGACTTTC. The encoded protein is CASSDSSGANVLTF. Looking up the rest from reference TRBV2 and TRBJ2-6 gives the full variable domain: EPEVTQTPSHQVTQMGQEVILRCVPISNHLYFYWYRQILGQKVEFLVSFYNNEISEKSEIFDDQFSVERPDGSNFTLKIRSTKLEDSAMYFCASSDSSGANVLTFGAGSRLTVL.

V gene TRBV2 combines with J gene TRBJ2-5; the D gene is possibly TRBD2 (6 bases). The CDR3 consists of 14 residues. V was pared by 7 bases and J by 0 bases, with 12 bases between. Germline V gene sequence: CDR1 SNHLY, CDR2 FYNNEI. CDR3 sequence reads: CASKKRADQETQYF. The DNA of the CDR3 is TGTGCCAGCAAGAAGCGGGCCGACCAAGAGACCCAGTACTTC. Filled out from reference TRBV2 and TRBJ2-5, the complete variable domain reads EPEVTQTPSHQVTQMGQEVILRCVPISNHLYFYWYRQILGQKVEFLVSFYNNEISEKSEIFDDQFSVERPDGSNFTLKIRSTKLEDSAMYFCASKKRADQETQYFGPGTRLLVL.

Note on this clone: The germline gene is not matched at one end of the junction; a read error may be the cause. The genes are TRBV28 and TRBJ1-2; D is undetermined. CDR1 is MDHEN, CDR2 SYDVKM, per germline. The CDR3 contains 14 residues. CDR3 sequence reads: CAGSLTSGGYGYTF. The CDR3 DNA follows: TGTGCCGGCAGCCTTACCTCAGGCGGCTATGGCTACACCTTC.

The V gene is TRBV28, the J gene TRBJ2-7, with D tentatively TRBD1 (6 bases). Between the trimmed V and J ends, which lost 4 bases and 3 bases, there was a span of 16 bases. This CDR3 comprises 15 residues. The germline V gene encodes CDR1 MDHEN and CDR2 SYDVKM. CDR3 DNA sequence: TGTGCCAGCAGTTCCTACAGGGACGGAGGCTACGAGCAGTACTTC. This encodes CASSSYRDGGYEQYF.

V gene TRBV5-1 combines with J gene TRBJ2-2; perhaps TRBD1 as D (5 bases). This CDR3 is built from 15 residues. V was pared by 7 bases and J by 6 bases, with 19 bases between. Per the germline V gene, CDR1 is SGHRS and CDR2 is YFSETQ. CDR3 DNA sequence: TGCGCCAGCCGAATAGACAGTAATCGGGCCGGGGAGCTGTTTTTT. Translation gives CASRIDSNRAGELFF. Together with reference TRBV5-1 and TRBJ2-2, the CDR3 gives the full variable domain: KAGVTQTPRYLIKTRGQQVTLSCSPISGHRSVSWYQQTPGQGLQFLFEYFSETQRNKGNFPGRFSGRQFSNSRSEMNVSTLELGDSALYLCASRIDSNRAGELFFGEGSRLTVL.

The rearrangement joins TRBV7-9 to TRBJ2-2; 7 bases line up with TRBD1. This CDR3 comprises 15 residues. The V gene end was trimmed by 5 bases and the J gene end by 5 bases; junction bases not matched to a gene: 8. Germline-derived CDR1 and CDR2 are SEHNR and FQNEAQ (reference sequence). CDR3 residues: CASSPRQGGTGELFF. DNA of the CDR3: TGTGCCAGCAGCCCCCGACAGGGCGGGACCGGGGAGCTGTTTTTT.

The chain links TRBV6-6 to TRBJ2-7; no definite D call. Per germline, CDR1 MNHNY and CDR2 SVGAGI (reference sequence). V lost 0 bases and J lost 2, with 11 bases in between. CDR3 size: 15 residues. CDR3 in amino acids: CASSYSIRATYEQYF. In nucleotides, the CDR3 is TGTGCCAGCAGTTACTCGATACGGGCCACCTACGAGCAGTACTTC.

The chain employs TRBV2 and TRBJ1-1, with D unresolved. The CDR3 contains 14 residues. Germline CDR1 reads SNHLY; CDR2 reads FYNNEI. V shed 2 bases and J shed 2 bases, with 9 bases lying between them. The DNA for the CDR3 is TGTGCCAGCAGTGAACTGGAGATCAACACTGAAGCTTTCTTT. Amino acids: CASSELEINTEAFF.

In its sample, this clone was seen a few times. The chain couples TRBV30 to TRBJ1-1, with D unclear. This CDR3 is 12 amino acids long. Trimming took 3 bases from V and 4 from J, leaving 9 bases between them. CDR1 is GTSNPN, CDR2 SVGIG, per germline (reference sequence). This CDR3 reads CAWSRWGTEAFF. The CDR3, as DNA: TGTGCCTGGAGCCGGTGGGGCACTGAAGCTTTCTTT.

This chain joins TRBV7-2 and TRBJ1-6; D remains ambiguous. Germline assignment: CDR1 SGHTA and CDR2 FQGNSA. This CDR3 has 15 residues. Trimming stripped 5 bases from V and 0 bases from J, with 8 bases between. Written as DNA, the CDR3 is TGTGCCAGCAGCGTACAGAGCTCCTATAATTCACCCCTCCACTTT. Amino acid sequence: CASSVQSSYNSPLHF.

This chain uses TRBV20-1 with TRBJ2-1; TRBD1 matches at 10 bases. Trimming removed 7 bases from V and 12 bases from J; junction bases left unmatched: 3. Germline V gene lookup returns CDR1 DFQATT and CDR2 SNEGSKA (reference sequence). This CDR3 spans 10 amino acids. The CDR3 sequence is CSGDRGGQFF. The CDR3, as DNA: TGCAGTGGGGACAGGGGAGGGCAGTTCTTC.

CDR3 protein: CASSPTSVNTGELFF. As DNA, the CDR3 is TGCGCCAGCAGCCCGACTAGCGTGAACACCGGGGAGCTGTTTTTT. The chain couples TRBV5-1 to TRBJ2-2; 8 bases map to TRBD2. Germline V lookup: CDR1 SGHRS, CDR2 YFSETQ. The V segment lost 4 bases and the J segment 1 base; nucleotides outside the gene matches: 3. The CDR3 loop spans 15 amino acids.

This clone has at least ten counts. V gene TRBV9 combines with J gene TRBJ1-2; no clear D. This CDR3 spans 17 amino acids. The V end was cut by 0 bases, the J end by 1 base, with 16 bases between. Germline assignment: CDR1 SGDLS and CDR2 YYNGEE. Written as DNA, the CDR3 is TGTGCCAGCAGCGTAGTCCGGAGGTCCCAACATAACTATGGCTACACCTTC. It yields the protein CASSVVRRSQHNYGYTF.

The chain has TRBV27 and TRBJ1-2; D is unclear. The CDR3 has 14 residues. Trimming shortened V by 1 base and J by 3 bases, and 9 bases separated the two germline ends. Germline CDR1 is MNHEY and CDR2 is SMNVEV (reference sequence). Written as DNA, the CDR3 is TGTGCCAGCAGTTTATTTTGGGGAGACTATGGCTACACCTTC. It specifies CASSLFWGDYGYTF.